This TCR beta chain comes out of a study of identical twins. The sample holds many counts of this clonotype. The antigen remains undetermined. A single record per CDR3 protein comes from TCRdb applying MiXCR to the 5' RACE reads. This sample carries 200,000 or so distinct CDR3 sequences, under 10% of them seen once, and the ten largest clones take 1.9%. CDR1 and CDR2 (germline): SEHNR, FQNEAQ (reference sequence). V was clipped by 2 bases and J by 13 bases, with 12 bases between them. The CDR3 spans 12 residues. Overall study results and limits: Memory repertoires showed no such pattern, whereas abundant cord blood beta clonotypes carried fewer insertions. Less excess twin sharing appeared in beta out-of-frame sequences.

The data also belong to a second study, concerning yellow fever vaccine responses in identical twins.

This receptor was obtained from a woman younger than 30 in good health. The source material was memory (CD45RO+) T cells sorted from blood. V and J are TRBV7-9 and TRBJ2-1; D perhaps matches TRBD2 (6 bases). As DNA, the CDR3 is TGTGCCAGCAGCTTAAGTTCGGGACTCCAGTTCTTC. The encoded protein is CASSLSSGLQFF. The complete variable domain, with remaining parts taken from reference TRBV7-9 and TRBJ2-1, reads DTGVSQNPRHKITKRGQNVTFRCDPISEHNRLYWYRQTLGQGPEFLTYFQNEAQLEKSRLLSDRFSAERPKGSFSTLEIQRTEQGDSAMYLCASSLSSGLQFFGPGTRLTVL.